This note documents a single T cell receptor (beta chain) sequence. The sample comes from a study of OX40 agonist ivuxolimab in advanced cancers. Measured with immunoSEQ multiplex PCR; TCRdb has only the in-frame clones, and not every one. The sample has roughly 70,000 clones, roughly 80% seen once. This CDR3 comprises 14 residues. V trimming: 5 bases; J trimming: 5 bases; junction bases outside the gene matches: 7. Germline loops: CDR1 SGHAT, CDR2 FQDESV (reference sequence). The starting material was CD4+ or CD8+ T cells sorted from blood, obtained in a trial of the OX40 agonist ivuxolimab. The TCR sequence derives from an adult with an advanced solid tumor such as melanoma, head and neck, liver or kidney cancer. The chain uses TRBV11-1 and TRBJ2-3, with 7 bases that match TRBD2. The CDR3 sequence: CASSPGLVGDTQYF. CDR3 sequence (DNA): TGTGCCAGCAGCCCCGGACTAGTGGGAGATACGCAGTATTTT. Drawing the rest from reference TRBV11-1 and TRBJ2-3, the complete variable domain is EAEVAQSPRYKITEKSQAVAFWCDPISGHATLYWYRQILGQGPELLVQFQDESVVDDSQLPKDRFSAERLKGVDSTLKIQPAELGDSAMYLCASSPGLVGDTQYFGPGTRLTVL.